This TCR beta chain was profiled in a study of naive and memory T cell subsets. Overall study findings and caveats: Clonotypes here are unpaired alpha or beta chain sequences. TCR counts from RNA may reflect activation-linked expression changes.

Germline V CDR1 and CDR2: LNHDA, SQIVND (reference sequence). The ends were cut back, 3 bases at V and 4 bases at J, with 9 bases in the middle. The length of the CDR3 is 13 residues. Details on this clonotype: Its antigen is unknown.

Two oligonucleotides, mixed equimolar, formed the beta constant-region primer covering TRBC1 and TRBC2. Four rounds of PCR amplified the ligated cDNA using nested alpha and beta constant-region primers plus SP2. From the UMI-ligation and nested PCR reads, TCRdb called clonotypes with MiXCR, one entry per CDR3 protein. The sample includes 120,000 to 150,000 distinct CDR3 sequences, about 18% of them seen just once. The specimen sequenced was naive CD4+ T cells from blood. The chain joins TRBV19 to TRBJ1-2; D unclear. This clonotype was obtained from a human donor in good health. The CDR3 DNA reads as TGTGCCAGTAGTATTATTCCAGGCTATGGCTACACCTTC. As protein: CASSIIPGYGYTF.